The 7 T cell receptor beta chains below all came from one sample that was sequenced in a study of response to subunit inactivated influenza vaccine. In TCRdb, the RT-PCR reads were re-called with MiXCR into one record per CDR3 protein. The repertoire holds about half a million distinct CDR3 sequences, with 25% as singletons. The sample was CD4+ T cells sorted from PBMCs, taken around 5 days after vaccination. The receptor source for this set is a man aged 50 or older who received an inactivated influenza vaccine.

The J gene is TRBJ2-3, the V gene TRBV20-1, with 10 bases fitting TRBD1. V dropped 5 bases and J dropped 0; count of bases not matched to a gene: 5. Germline V gene data show CDR1 as DFQATT and CDR2 as SNEGSKA (reference sequence). The CDR3 loop spans 15 amino acids. CDR3 nucleotide sequence: TGCAGTGCTGACGACAGGGGGCAGAGCACAGATACGCAGTATTTT. It yields the protein CSADDRGQSTDTQYF.

The chain joins TRBV7-9 to TRBJ2-3, with 7 bases fitting TRBD1. After removal of 5 bases from V and 3 bases from J, the junction contained 5 bases not matched to a gene. CDR1 and CDR2 from the germline V gene are SEHNR and FQNEAQ (reference sequence). The CDR3 is 14 amino acids. CDR3 in DNA: TGTGCCAGCAGCAAAATGGGACAGACAGATACGCAGTATTTT. It is translated as CASSKMGQTDTQYF.

The V gene is TRBV29-1, the J gene TRBJ2-3, with D uncertain. Germline V gene lookup returns CDR1 SQVTM and CDR2 ANQGSEA. The V end lost 8 bases, the J end lost 2 bases, and 11 bases lay between the germline ends. The CDR3 runs to 12 residues. The DNA for the CDR3 is TGCAGCCCCCGGACCATCACAGATACGCAGTATTTT. This translates into CSPRTITDTQYF.

This rearrangement joins TRBV12-3 or TRBV12-4 to TRBJ1-1; D gene ambiguous. CDR3 length: 13 residues. V was clipped by 5 bases and J by 4 bases, with 11 bases between them. For the CDR3, the DNA is TGTGCCAGCAGTCCTACCCGTGTCACTGAAGCTTTCTTT. Translated, it gives CASSPTRVTEAFF.

There are a few counts of this clonotype. The gene calls are TRBV27 and TRBJ2-3, with 7 positions matching TRBD2. The germline V gene has CDR1 MNHEY and CDR2 SMNVEV (reference sequence). The length of the CDR3 is 17 residues. V was clipped by 5 bases and J by 0 bases; unmatched bases: 11. The CDR3 nucleotides read TGTGCCAGCAGTATCCTAACTAGCGTTGCTAGCACAGATACGCAGTATTTT. Protein: CASSILTSVASTDTQYF.

This rearrangement joins TRBV12-3 or TRBV12-4 to TRBJ2-3; D is perhaps TRBD2 (5 bases). The CDR3 extends over 15 amino acids. With 3 bases removed from V and 2 bases from J, the gap between germline ends came to 12 bases. The CDR3 is CASSFGSRYTDTQYF. For the CDR3, the DNA is TGTGCCAGCAGTTTTGGGAGTCGTTACACAGATACGCAGTATTTT.

A few counts support this clonotype. V gene TRBV20-1 combines with J gene TRBJ1-4; 9 bases map to TRBD1. The CDR3 consists of 15 residues. Germline loops: CDR1 DFQATT, CDR2 SNEGSKA (reference sequence). J lost 8 bases, V lost 1 base, and 8 bases had no gene match. CDR3 sequence reads: CSARGTGGAREKLFF. CDR3 bases: TGCAGTGCTAGAGGAACAGGGGGCGCTCGGGAAAAACTGTTTTTT.